This passage covers 18 T cell receptor beta chains from one sample sequenced in a study of blood T cell repertoires in COVID-19. Method: immunoSEQ multiplex PCR; TCRdb's copy keeps in-frame clones and lacks some. The sample lists roughly 180,000 clones, around 88% occurring once. What was sequenced was peripheral blood. These receptors were collected from a woman in her 30s with acute or convalescent COVID-19.

This clone turned up a few times. This chain joins TRBV19 and TRBJ1-1; D is ambiguous. The CDR3 has 12 residues. From germline, CDR1 is LNHDA and CDR2 SQIVND (reference sequence). Between the trimmed V and J ends, which lost 7 bases and 7 bases, there was a span of 13 bases. CDR3 in amino acids: CASNSEPHEAFF. The CDR3 region has the DNA TGTGCCAGTAATAGTGAACCCCATGAAGCTTTCTTT.

The rearrangement joins TRBV2 to TRBJ2-1, with 10 bases matching TRBD2. V shed 9 bases and J 4 bases; nucleotides not matched to a gene: 3. The CDR3 contains 13 residues. Germline CDR1 reads SNHLY; CDR2 reads FYNNEI. This chain's CDR3 is CASLAGAYNEQFF. In nucleotides, the CDR3 is TGTGCCAGTCTAGCGGGAGCGTACAATGAGCAGTTCTTC.

This chain uses TRBV4-1 with TRBJ2-2; 12 positions agree with TRBD1. The V gene end was trimmed by 0 bases and the J gene end by 7 bases; junction bases not matched to a gene: 12. This CDR3 is 19 amino acids long. Germline V gene data show CDR1 as MGHRA and CDR2 as YSYEKL. The CDR3 sequence: CASSQEGTGGFGGIGELFF. CDR3 nucleotides: TGCGCCAGCAGCCAAGAGGGGACAGGGGGCTTTGGAGGGATCGGGGAGCTGTTTTTT.

V gene TRBV18 combines with J gene TRBJ2-1; 7 positions agree with TRBD2. J lost 5 bases, V lost 6 bases, and 7 bases had no gene match. This CDR3 is built from 14 residues. The germline V gene encodes CDR1 KGHSH and CDR2 LQKENI. CDR3 residues: CASSPPGLHNEQFF. The CDR3 DNA sequence: TGTGCCAGCTCGCCCCCGGGACTACACAATGAGCAGTTCTTC.

This clone was observed a handful of times. The chain is built from TRBV7-9 and TRBJ2-1; 12 nucleotides agree with TRBD2. The CDR3 contains 15 residues. The V and J ends lost 5 bases and 10 bases, in that order; junction bases with no gene match: 9. CDR1 and CDR2 from the germline V gene are SEHNR and FQNEAQ (reference sequence). This CDR3 is CASSNGLAGLEEQFF. The CDR3 nucleotides are TGTGCCAGCAGCAATGGACTAGCGGGACTCGAGGAGCAGTTCTTC.

CDR3 loop: CASSLWAGTGLNEQFF. CDR3 nucleotide sequence: TGTGCCAGCAGTTTATGGGCCGGGACAGGGCTGAATGAGCAGTTCTTC. The V call is TRBV28, the J call TRBJ2-1; 9 bases are a match to TRBD1. Germline assignment: CDR1 MDHEN and CDR2 SYDVKM. J lost 7 bases, V lost 0 bases, and 7 bases had no gene match. The CDR3 consists of 16 residues.

The count of this clone is one. The rearrangement joins TRBV18 to TRBJ2-2; no clear D gene. Germline CDR1 reads KGHSH; CDR2 reads LQKENI. The CDR3 is 11 residues long. The germline V and J ends were trimmed by 5 bases and 13 bases, with 11 bases remaining between them. The DNA for the CDR3 is TGTGCCAGCTCAACACATCAGTGGCTGTTTTTT. Amino acid sequence: CASSTHQWLFF.

This chain connects TRBV9 to TRBJ1-3; the D is unclear. This CDR3 is 15 amino acids long. From germline, CDR1 is SGDLS and CDR2 YYNGEE. Trimming cost V 2 bases and J 0 bases, with 9 bases left between them. The CDR3 is CASSVFGSSGNTIYF. In DNA, the CDR3 is TGTGCCAGCAGCGTGTTTGGTAGCTCTGGAAACACCATATATTTT. The full variable domain, with the rest looked up from reference TRBV9 and TRBJ1-3, is DSGVTQTPKHLITATGQRVTLRCSPRSGDLSVYWYQQSLDQGLQFLIQYYNGEERAKGNILERFSAQQFPDLHSELNLSSLELGDSALYFCASSVFGSSGNTIYFGEGSWLTVV.

The chain combines TRBV30 with TRBJ1-5; a possible D gene is TRBD1 (5 bases). The CDR3 totals 13 residues. Germline V gene lookup returns CDR1 GTSNPN and CDR2 SVGIG (reference sequence). The V and J ends lost 5 bases and 5 bases respectively, with 13 bases between them. CDR3 bases: TGTGCCTGGTCTCGGGGGACGGATCAGCCCCAGCATTTT. Translation: CAWSRGTDQPQHF.

The chain combines TRBV27 with TRBJ1-5; no definite D call. V was cut by 3 bases and J by 0 bases, with 9 bases left in between. Germline V gene lookup returns CDR1 MNHEY and CDR2 SMNVEV (reference sequence). The CDR3 runs to 15 residues. CDR3 sequence (DNA): TGTGCCAGCAGTTTGCGGGGTTATAGCAATCAGCCCCAGCATTTT. This translates into CASSLRGYSNQPQHF.

The V call is TRBV5-1, the J call TRBJ2-3, with D perhaps matching TRBD2 (6 bases). The germline CDR1 and CDR2 sequences are SGHRS and YFSETQ. This CDR3 is 14 amino acids long. V lost 5 bases to trimming and J lost 0 bases, with 10 bases between them. CDR3 in DNA: TGCGCCAGCAGGGGGACTCCTAGCACAGATACGCAGTATTTT. Translating gives CASRGTPSTDTQYF.

This chain links TRBV11-2 with TRBJ2-7; 8 nucleotides align to TRBD2. With V trimmed by 0 bases and J by 3 bases, 1 base remained unmatched. The CDR3 spans 14 residues. Germline lookup yields CDR1 SGHAT and CDR2 FQNNGV. CDR3 protein: CASSLEGLDYEQYF. CDR3 DNA: TGTGCCAGCAGCTTAGAGGGACTAGACTACGAGCAGTACTTC.

The rearrangement joins TRBV11-2 to TRBJ2-5; 10 nucleotides agree with TRBD1. The CDR3 spans 14 residues. Germline V CDR1 and CDR2: SGHAT, FQNNGV. J lost 5 bases, V lost 2 bases, and 2 bases had no gene match. This chain's CDR3 is CASSLLDRGETQYF. DNA for the CDR3: TGTGCCAGCAGCTTATTGGACAGGGGGGAGACCCAGTACTTC.

The CDR3 protein is CASSLAPHEQFF. CDR3 DNA sequence: TGTGCCAGCAGTTTGGCCCCACATGAGCAGTTCTTC. The genes are TRBV28 and TRBJ2-1; D call uncertain. CDR3 length: 12 residues. Trimming cost V 3 bases and J 8 bases, with 8 bases left between them. Germline lookup yields CDR1 MDHEN and CDR2 SYDVKM.

The genes are TRBV28 and TRBJ2-5, with D uncertain. The CDR3 spans 14 residues. Trimming shortened V by 5 bases and J by 2 bases, and 12 bases separated the two germline ends. Germline CDR1 and CDR2: MDHEN and SYDVKM. CDR3 nucleotides: TGTGCCAGCAGTCATCCCATTCTACAAGAGACCCAGTACTTC. Translation: CASSHPILQETQYF.

The chain has TRBV5-1 and TRBJ2-7; 8 bases align to TRBD2. This CDR3 comprises 13 residues. The germline V gene encodes CDR1 SGHRS and CDR2 YFSETQ. V dropped 0 bases and J dropped 12; count of bases not matched to a gene: 8. CDR3 coding DNA: TGCGCCAGCAGCTTGGATGAAGCGGGAGTTTGGTACTTC. Protein sequence: CASSLDEAGVWYF.

The rearrangement joins TRBV5-1 to TRBJ2-7; weak D call: TRBD2 (6 bases). Germline-derived CDR1 and CDR2 are SGHRS and YFSETQ. Deletions cut 0 bases from V and 2 bases from J, with 9 bases between. This CDR3 is 14 amino acids long. The CDR3 protein is CASSLEGLPYEQYF. The CDR3 DNA follows: TGCGCCAGCAGCTTGGAGGGACTGCCCTACGAGCAGTACTTC.

In this sample, this clone turned up once. The rearrangement joins TRBV27 to TRBJ1-1, with 7 bases identical to TRBD1. CDR3 length: 12 amino acids. The germline gives CDR1 MNHEY, CDR2 SMNVEV (reference sequence). Unmatched junction bases numbered 4, after V lost 8 bases and J lost 4 bases. The CDR3 region has the DNA TGTGCCAGCGGGCCAGGGGGCACTGAAGCTTTCTTT. Protein: CASGPGGTEAFF.